This is a list of T cell receptor beta chains from one sample in a study of T cells in Graves' hyperthyroidism and ophthalmopathy. Using its own MiXCR run on the multiplex PCR reads, TCRdb lists one record per CDR3 protein. The sample comprises hundreds of thousands of distinct CDR3 sequences, more than 45% of which are singletons, and 8.2% rests with the top ten. Material for sequencing was peripheral blood or thyroid tissue (not recorded which). The receptors were gathered from a young woman with Graves' hyperthyroidism. Each CDR3 is given with its conserved first and last residue. The D gene is left open where the match is weak. Size is stated for part of the rows, as once, few or many counts, or as a class when the clone is expanded.

CDR3: CASSAGALISPLHF
DNA: TGTGCCAGCAGTGCAGGGGCCCTCATATCACCCCTCCACTTT
size: .
J: TRBJ1-6
D: .
V: TRBV25-1

CDR3: CASSLGPSRKLFF
DNA: TGTGCCAGCAGCTTGGGACCGAGCAGAAAACTGTTTTTT
size: .
J: TRBJ1-4
D: .
V: TRBV7-9

CDR3: CASSSGGLNTEAFF
DNA: TGTGCCAGCAGTTCTGGGGGATTAAACACTGAAGCTTTCTTT
size: few
J: TRBJ1-1
D: .
V: TRBV11-2

CDR3: CSARVTAGSTNEKLFF
DNA: TGCAGTGCTAGGGTTACAGCGGGCTCAACTAATGAAAAACTGTTTTTT
size: few
J: TRBJ1-4
D: .
V: TRBV20-1

CDR3: CASIAGVGEQYF
DNA: TGTGCCAGCATAGCGGGAGTCGGGGAGCAGTACTTC
size: .
J: TRBJ2-7
D: TRBD2
V: TRBV7-2

CDR3: CASTLLGDDEQYF
DNA: TGTGCCAGCACTCTATTAGGGGACGACGAGCAGTACTTC
size: .
J: TRBJ2-7
D: .
V: TRBV12-3/TRBV12-4

CDR3: CASSQTQGDNSPLHF
DNA: TGTGCCAGCAGCCAAACACAGGGGGATAATTCACCCCTCCACTTT
size: .
J: TRBJ1-6
D: TRBD1
V: TRBV7-3

CDR3: CASSDRTGMNYGYTF
DNA: TGTGCCAGCAGCGATCGGACAGGGATGAACTATGGCTACACCTTC
size: few
J: TRBJ1-2
D: TRBD1
V: TRBV7-2

CDR3: CATAGTNSNQPQHF
DNA: TGTGCCACCGCAGGTACGAATAGCAATCAGCCCCAGCATTTT
size: many
J: TRBJ1-5
D: .
V: TRBV10-3

CDR3: CSVSLTGRTEAFF
DNA: TGCAGCGTTAGTTTGACAGGGAGGACTGAAGCTTTCTTT
size: many
J: TRBJ1-1
D: TRBD1
V: TRBV29-1

CDR3: CASRRARNQPQHF
DNA: TGTGCCAGTAGGAGGGCCCGCAATCAGCCCCAGCATTTT
size: .
J: TRBJ1-5
D: .
V: TRBV19

CDR3: CASRQGASYEQYF
DNA: TGTGCCAGCAGACAGGGGGCCTCCTACGAGCAGTACTTC
size: .
J: TRBJ2-7
D: TRBD1
V: TRBV2

CDR3: CASSPGQGLGEQYF
DNA: TGTGCCAGCAGCCCGGGACAGGGGTTAGGCGAGCAGTACTTC
size: few
J: TRBJ2-7
D: TRBD1
V: TRBV7-2

CDR3: CASGGAGNTEAFF
DNA: TGCGCCAGCGGGGGTGCCGGGAACACTGAAGCTTTCTTT
size: .
J: TRBJ1-1
D: .
V: TRBV5-1

CDR3: CARPPGRYEQYF
DNA: TGTGCTAGACCTCCGGGCCGATACGAGCAGTACTTC
size: .
J: TRBJ2-7
D: .
V: TRBV7-6

CDR3: CSVEEDGNYGYTF
DNA: TGCAGCGTTGAAGAAGACGGGAACTATGGCTACACCTTC
size: many
J: TRBJ1-2
D: .
V: TRBV29-1

CDR3: CASSSRVSGDYGYTF
DNA: TGTGCCAGCAGCTCTAGGGTCTCTGGGGACTATGGCTACACCTTC
size: few
J: TRBJ1-2
D: .
V: TRBV7-2

CDR3: CSVEDEGGDSPLHF
DNA: TGCAGCGTTGAAGACGAGGGGGGTGACTCACCCCTCCACTTT
size: many
J: TRBJ1-6
D: .
V: TRBV29-1

CDR3: CASRRQGSVTGELFF
DNA: TGTGCCAGCAGACGACAGGGATCGGTCACCGGGGAGCTGTTTTTT
size: few
J: TRBJ2-2
D: TRBD1
V: TRBV12-3/TRBV12-4

CDR3: CANSLGQGTNTEAFF
DNA: TGTGCCAACAGCCTCGGACAGGGAACGAACACTGAAGCTTTCTTT
size: .
J: TRBJ1-1
D: TRBD1
V: TRBV6-6

CDR3: CAVSPGLMTGNTIYF
DNA: TGTGCCGTCAGCCCGGGACTGATGACTGGAAACACCATATATTTT
size: .
J: TRBJ1-3
D: .
V: TRBV10-3

CDR3: CASSLIESGGLNTEAFF
DNA: TGTGCCAGCAGCCTAATAGAGTCAGGGGGCTTGAACACTGAAGCTTTCTTT
size: .
J: TRBJ1-1
D: TRBD1
V: TRBV7-8

CDR3: CSARDPGSTEAFF
DNA: TGCAGTGCTAGAGATCCAGGGTCCACTGAAGCTTTCTTT
size: many
J: TRBJ1-1
D: .
V: TRBV20-1

CDR3: CANSLALGPYEQYF
DNA: TGCGCCAACAGCTTAGCCCTGGGCCCCTACGAGCAGTACTTC
size: .
J: TRBJ2-7
D: .
V: TRBV7-9

CDR3: CATSRLGLAGSPNYEQYF
DNA: TGTGCCACCAGCAGGTTGGGACTAGCGGGTTCACCGAACTACGAGCAGTACTTC
size: few
J: TRBJ2-7
D: TRBD2
V: TRBV15